This TCR beta chain was captured in a study of blood T cell repertoires in COVID-19 (dated by TCRdb to between 2020 and 2021). Regarding the research as a whole: Samples covering the acute and convalescent phases of COVID-19 were provided by collaborators in the United States, Italy and Spain. The material from the prospective study consisted of cDNA or gDNA derived from T cells, B-cell-depleted T cells, or PBMCs. Deeply sampled blood TCRbeta repertoires from subjects exposed to, actively infected with, or recovered from COVID-19 were included in the dataset. The repertoires were released in a freely available public database meant as a resource for research on the immune response to SARS-CoV-2. Samples were obtained from the ongoing ImmuneRACE study (first 160 participants) and from roughly 1,300 subjects provided by 6 global collaborators. Nearly every sample came with metadata listing a de-identified subject ID, COVID-19 status, age in years and sex. Where available, HLA class I and class II types were taken from metadata supplied by the sample provider and were not determined by assay-based typing. What the authors observed across the whole study: The amount of clinical and demographic metadata varied by source and participant and was provided uncurated.

The CDR3 has 19 amino acids, counting the end cysteine and phenylalanine. Only CDR3 DNA is held: 57 bases, read in frame from base 1. TCRbeta CDR3 regions were amplified from genomic DNA by means of the immunoSEQ Assay, a bias-controlled multiplex PCR. Under the source paper's analysis protocol: Nucleated cell counts per sample were estimated from amplification of reference gene primers within the assay. To quantify the absolute abundance of each unique TCRbeta CDR3 rearrangement, sequence reads were collapsed and filtered. For each sample, productive Simpson clonality was calculated by taking the square root of Simpson's diversity index across productive rearrangements. The table was pulled from immuneACCESS by TCRdb, which kept in-frame rearrangements only. Such tables lose some clones; where checked, under half of the loss comes from unresolved V genes, and the rest has no known cause. V, J and clone size were drawn from that table, and D and trimming were deduced from the DNA. For this sample the table gives around 150,000 clones, of which around nine tenths were detected only once. The top ten clones comprise roughly a sixth of the sample.

Whole blood was collected in K2EDTA tubes by collaborating institutions according to the institutions' own protocols. For TCRbeta analysis, collaborators shipped samples in one of three forms: frozen whole blood, isolated PBMCs, or DNA extracted from either of those sample types. About this clone: No antigen is known for it. Base qualities are not at hand, and no much larger clone is one base apart.

This chain is built from TRBV12-1 and TRBJ2-7; no check of the table's D call, TRBD2, against the DNA was made. TRBV12-1 is a documented pseudogene. The clonotype comes from a man in his fifties or sixties with active or convalescent COVID-19. Sequencing input: peripheral blood. The nucleotides are TGTGCCAGACCCACACAACCCGGGACTAGCGGGAGGAGCTCCTACGAGCAGTACTTC. Its protein is CARPTQPGTSGRSSYEQYF.